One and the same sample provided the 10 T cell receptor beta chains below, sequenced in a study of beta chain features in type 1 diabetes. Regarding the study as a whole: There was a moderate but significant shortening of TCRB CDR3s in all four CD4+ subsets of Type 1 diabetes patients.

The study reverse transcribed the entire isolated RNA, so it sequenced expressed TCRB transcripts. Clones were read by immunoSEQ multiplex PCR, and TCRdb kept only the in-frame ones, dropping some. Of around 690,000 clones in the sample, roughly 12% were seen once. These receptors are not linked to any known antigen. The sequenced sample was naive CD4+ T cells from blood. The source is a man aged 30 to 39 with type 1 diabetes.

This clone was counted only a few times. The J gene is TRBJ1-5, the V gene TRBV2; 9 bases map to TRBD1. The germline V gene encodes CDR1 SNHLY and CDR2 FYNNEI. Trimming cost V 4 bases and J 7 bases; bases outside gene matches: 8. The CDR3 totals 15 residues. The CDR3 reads CASSAPTGGDQPQHF. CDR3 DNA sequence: TGTGCCAGCAGTGCGCCGACAGGGGGGGACCAGCCCCAGCATTTT.

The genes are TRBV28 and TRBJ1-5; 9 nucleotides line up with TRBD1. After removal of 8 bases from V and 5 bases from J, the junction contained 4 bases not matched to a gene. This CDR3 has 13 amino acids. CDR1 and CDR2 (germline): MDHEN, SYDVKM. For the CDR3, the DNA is TGTGCCAGCGCGGGACAGGGTGATCAGCCCCAGCATTTT. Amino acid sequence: CASAGQGDQPQHF.

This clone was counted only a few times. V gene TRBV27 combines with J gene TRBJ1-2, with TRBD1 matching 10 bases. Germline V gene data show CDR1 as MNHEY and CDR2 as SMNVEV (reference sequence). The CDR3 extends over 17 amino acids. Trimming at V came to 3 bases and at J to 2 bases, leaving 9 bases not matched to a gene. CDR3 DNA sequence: TGTGCCAGCAGTTTTCGAGGGACAGGGGCCATAAACTATGGCTACACCTTC. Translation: CASSFRGTGAINYGYTF.

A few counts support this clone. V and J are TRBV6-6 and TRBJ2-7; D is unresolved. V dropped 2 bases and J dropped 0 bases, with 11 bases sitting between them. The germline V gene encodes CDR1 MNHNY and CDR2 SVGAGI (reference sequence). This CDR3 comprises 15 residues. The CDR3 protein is CASSYGGQSSYEQYF. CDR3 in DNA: TGTGCCAGCAGTTACGGTGGGCAGAGCTCCTACGAGCAGTACTTC.

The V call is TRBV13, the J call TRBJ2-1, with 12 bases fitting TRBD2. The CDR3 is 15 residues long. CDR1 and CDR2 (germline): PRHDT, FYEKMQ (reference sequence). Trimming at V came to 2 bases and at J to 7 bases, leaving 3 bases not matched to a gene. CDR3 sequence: CASSLSSGGANEQFF. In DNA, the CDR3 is TGTGCCAGCAGCTTATCTAGCGGGGGGGCTAATGAGCAGTTCTTC.

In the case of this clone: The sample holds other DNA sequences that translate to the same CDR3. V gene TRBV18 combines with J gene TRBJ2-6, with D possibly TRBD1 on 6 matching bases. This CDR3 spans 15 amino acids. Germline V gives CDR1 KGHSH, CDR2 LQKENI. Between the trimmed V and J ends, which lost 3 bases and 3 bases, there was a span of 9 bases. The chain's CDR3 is CASSPGTSGANVLTF. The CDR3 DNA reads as TGTGCCAGCTCACCCGGGACAAGTGGGGCCAACGTCCTGACTTTC.

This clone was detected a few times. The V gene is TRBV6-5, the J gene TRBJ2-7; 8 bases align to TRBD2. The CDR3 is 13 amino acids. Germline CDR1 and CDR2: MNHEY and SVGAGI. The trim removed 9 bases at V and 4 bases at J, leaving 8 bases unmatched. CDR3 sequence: CASSGEGRYEQYF. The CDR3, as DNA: TGTGCCAGTAGCGGGGAGGGAAGGTACGAGCAGTACTTC.

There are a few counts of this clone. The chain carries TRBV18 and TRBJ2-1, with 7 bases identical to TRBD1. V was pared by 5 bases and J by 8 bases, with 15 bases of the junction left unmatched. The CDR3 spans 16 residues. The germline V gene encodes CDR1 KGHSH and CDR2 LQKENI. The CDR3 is CASSATGSPYIDEQFF. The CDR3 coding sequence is TGTGCCAGCTCAGCGACAGGGAGCCCCTACATCGATGAGCAGTTCTTC.

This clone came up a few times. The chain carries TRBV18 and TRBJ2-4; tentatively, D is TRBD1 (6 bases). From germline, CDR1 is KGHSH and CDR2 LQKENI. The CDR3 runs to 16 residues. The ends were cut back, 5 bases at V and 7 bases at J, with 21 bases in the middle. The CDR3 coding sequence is TGTGCCAGCTCAAAGGGGGAGCAGGGATCGTGGAACATTCAGTACTTC. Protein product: CASSKGEQGSWNIQYF. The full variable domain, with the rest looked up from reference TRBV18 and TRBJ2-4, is NAGVMQNPRHLVRRRGQEARLRCSPMKGHSHVYWYRQLPEEGLKFMVYLQKENIIDESGMPKERFSAEFPKEGPSILRIQQVVRGDSAAYFCASSKGEQGSWNIQYFGAGTRLSVL.

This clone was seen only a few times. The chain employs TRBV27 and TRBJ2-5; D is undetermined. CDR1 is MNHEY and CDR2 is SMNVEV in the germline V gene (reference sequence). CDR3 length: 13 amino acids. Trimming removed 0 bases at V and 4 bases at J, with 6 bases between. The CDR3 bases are TGTGCCAGCAGTTTATCACAGTCAGAGACCCAGTACTTC. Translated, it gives CASSLSQSETQYF.